The 12 T cell receptor beta chains listed next were all sequenced from one sample in a study of blood T cell repertoires in COVID-19 (dated by TCRdb to 2019 to 2021). Receptor libraries were prepared by the immunoSEQ multiplex PCR assay. TCRdb retrieved this table from immuneACCESS and kept in-frame rearrangements only. Not all clones are present; in checked studies, unresolved V genes account for under half, and no reason is known for the remainder. This sample is represented by fewer than 250,000 clones; around 92% of them were singletons. The ten most abundant clones make up more than 0.95% of the sample. The specimen was peripheral blood. These TCRs come from a man aged 30 to 45 with acute or convalescent COVID-19.

V usage is TRBV18 and J usage is TRBJ1-1; tentative D call: TRBD1 (5 bases). The CDR3 consists of 14 residues. The V end lost 3 bases, the J end lost 1 base, and 9 bases lay between the germline ends. Germline values: CDR1 KGHSH, CDR2 LQKENI. The CDR3 nucleotides are TGTGCCAGCTCACCCACAACAGGGAACACTGAAGCTTTCTTT. Residues: CASSPTTGNTEAFF.

V usage is TRBV10-3 and J usage is TRBJ2-2, with 16 nucleotides matching TRBD2. Per the germline V gene, CDR1 is ENHRY and CDR2 is SYGVKD. The CDR3 runs to 18 residues. The V and J ends lost 11 bases and 4 bases, in that order; junction bases with no gene match: 13. CDR3 coding DNA: TGTGCCCTCTCGCCGGGACTAGCGGGAGGGCCGGGCACCGGGGAGCTGTTTTTT. As protein: CALSPGLAGGPGTGELFF.

The V gene is TRBV4-2, the J gene TRBJ1-5; D not resolved. This CDR3 spans 16 amino acids. V lost 0 bases and J lost 3, with 12 bases in between. CDR1 and CDR2 (germline): LGHNA, YNFKEQ. CDR3 protein: CASSQDSGLANQPQHF. CDR3 sequence (DNA): TGTGCCAGCAGCCAAGATTCGGGGTTGGCCAATCAGCCCCAGCATTTT.

The rearrangement uses TRBV3-1 (or the pseudogene TRBV3-2) and TRBJ2-7; tentatively, D is TRBD1 (5 bases). The CDR3 consists of 14 residues. V dropped 3 bases and J dropped 2 bases, with 11 bases sitting between them. Germline CDR1 is LGHDT and CDR2 is YNNKEL (reference sequence). DNA of the CDR3: TGTGCCAGCAGCCAGGGCAGGGAAACCTACGAGCAGTACTTC. This translates into CASSQGRETYEQYF.

This clone was found a few times. This chain uses TRBV6-5 with TRBJ1-5, with no clear D. This CDR3 has 13 residues. Germline assignment: CDR1 MNHEY and CDR2 SVGAGI. Trimming took off 5 bases at V and 9 bases at J, with 14 bases between the two ends. CDR3 loop: CASSPTVPGPQHF. DNA for the CDR3: TGTGCCAGCAGTCCGACGGTTCCAGGGCCCCAGCATTTT.

This chain connects TRBV24-1 to TRBJ2-1; D is perhaps TRBD1 (5 bases). In germline, CDR1 is KGHDR, CDR2 SFDVKD. The CDR3 loop spans 14 amino acids. The V and J ends lost 2 bases and 12 bases respectively, with 16 bases between them. The CDR3 reads CATSDSRAPRGQFF. The CDR3 DNA follows: TGTGCCACCAGTGATTCAAGAGCCCCAAGGGGGCAGTTCTTC.

The chain has TRBV6-5 and TRBJ2-2; TRBD2 matches 11 bases. Germline-derived CDR1 and CDR2 are MNHEY and SVGAGI. CDR3 size: 15 residues. V lost 8 bases and J lost 6; bases outside the gene matches: 8. CDR3 coding DNA: TGTGCCAGCGTTACTAGCGGGAGTCGGGCCGGGGAGCTGTTTTTT. Its translation is CASVTSGSRAGELFF.

This chain uses TRBV4-1 with TRBJ2-2; 10 nucleotides agree with TRBD2. This CDR3 comprises 18 residues. Germline V gene data show CDR1 as MGHRA and CDR2 as YSYEKL. V lost 0 bases, J lost 0 bases, and 4 bases stayed unmatched. For the CDR3, the DNA is TGCGCCAGCAGCCAAGATCCTAGCGGGAGTGCGAACACCGGGGAGCTGTTTTTT. Its translation: CASSQDPSGSANTGELFF.

The chain carries TRBV5-1 and TRBJ2-1, with 11 bases that match TRBD2. The germline CDR1 and CDR2 sequences are SGHRS and YFSETQ. The junction had 12 bases not matched to a gene; V was cut back by 6 bases and J by 10 bases. CDR3 length equals 15 residues. Here the CDR3 reads CASTQNSGRAQEQFF. Here the CDR3 DNA reads TGCGCCAGCACTCAAAATAGCGGGAGGGCCCAGGAGCAGTTCTTC. The whole variable domain, remainder taken from reference TRBV5-1 and TRBJ2-1, is KAGVTQTPRYLIKTRGQQVTLSCSPISGHRSVSWYQQTPGQGLQFLFEYFSETQRNKGNFPGRFSGRQFSNSRSEMNVSTLELGDSALYLCASTQNSGRAQEQFFGPGTRLTVL.

The chain carries TRBV27 and TRBJ1-1, with 8 bases that match TRBD1. CDR3 length equals 16 residues. The V and J ends lost 2 bases and 1 base, in that order; junction bases with no gene match: 6. CDR1 and CDR2 from the germline V gene are MNHEY and SMNVEV (reference sequence). The CDR3 reads CASSLTDRVRNTEAFF. CDR3 sequence (DNA): TGTGCCAGCAGTTTAACGGACAGGGTAAGGAACACTGAAGCTTTCTTT.

This clone has just a few counts. The chain recombines TRBV14 with TRBJ2-3, with 7 positions matching TRBD2. V was pared by 6 bases and J by 5 bases, with 11 bases of the junction left unmatched. The CDR3 loop spans 15 amino acids. The germline gives CDR1 SGHDN, CDR2 FVKESK. In DNA, the CDR3 is TGTGCCAGCAGAAGTAATGTAGGGGAGGGAGATACGCAGTATTTT. As protein: CASRSNVGEGDTQYF.

V is TRBV18 and J is TRBJ2-2; 14 positions match TRBD2. With 3 bases clipped from V and 1 base from J, the junction kept 13 bases outside the gene matches. The CDR3 has 21 residues. Germline-derived CDR1 and CDR2 are KGHSH and LQKENI. CDR3 nucleotide sequence: TGTGCCAGCTCACCGCAACCCCCGGGACTAGCGGGAGCCGTGAACACCGGGGAGCTGTTTTTT. As protein: CASSPQPPGLAGAVNTGELFF.